This T cell receptor (beta chain) was captured in a study of CD8+ T cells in alopecia areata. Turning to the study itself: The tofacitinib course ran for 6 to 18 months and was followed by 6 months off drug. Scoring of severity for treated patients was based on percentage of affected scalp area. Study findings and constraints: Whereas mice showed it more clearly, TCR sharing across patients was murkier, possibly because of HLA.

Isolated RNA was reverse transcribed into cDNA used as the sequencing template. Sequenced by immunoSEQ multiplex PCR; TCRdb stores in-frame clones only, minus some. This table has around 70,000 clones, over 25% appearing once. Indicated treatment: oral pan-JAK inhibitor, 5-10 mg twice daily. As part of sample collection, lesional scalp punch biopsies and peripheral blood were taken from alopecia areata patients. A word on this clone: Its antigen is currently unknown.

This TCR came from a human donor with alopecia areata. The material sequenced was CD8+ T cells sorted from blood, taken at week 4, from a patient treated with tofacitinib.

CDR3 sequence: CASSLIGGGNEQFF. For the CDR3, the DNA is TGTGCCAGCAGCTTGATCGGGGGAGGTAATGAGCAGTTCTTC. This rearrangement joins TRBV5-4 to TRBJ2-1, with D tentatively TRBD2 (6 bases). Germline CDR1 and CDR2: SGHNT and YYREEE (reference sequence). This CDR3 has 14 amino acids. Between the trimmed V and J ends, which lost 1 base and 7 bases, there was a span of 12 bases.